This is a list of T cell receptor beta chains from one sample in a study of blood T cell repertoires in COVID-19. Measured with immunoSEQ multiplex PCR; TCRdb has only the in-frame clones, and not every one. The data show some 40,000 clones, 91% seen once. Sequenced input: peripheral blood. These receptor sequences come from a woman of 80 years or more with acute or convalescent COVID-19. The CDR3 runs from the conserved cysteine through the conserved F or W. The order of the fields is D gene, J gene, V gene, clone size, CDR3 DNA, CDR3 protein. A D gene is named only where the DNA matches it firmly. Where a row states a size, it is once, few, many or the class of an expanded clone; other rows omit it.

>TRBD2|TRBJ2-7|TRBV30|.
TGTGCCTGGGTAGAGCGGGGCCCCCCTGGCGAGCAGTACTTC
CAWVERGPPGEQYF
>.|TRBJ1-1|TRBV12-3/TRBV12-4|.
TGTGCCAGCAGTACATGGGGGGTCTCTGAAGCTTTCTTT
CASSTWGVSEAFF
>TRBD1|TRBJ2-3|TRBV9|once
TGTGCCAGCACCAGGGGGACGGCTAGCACAGATACGCAGTATTTT
CASTRGTASTDTQYF
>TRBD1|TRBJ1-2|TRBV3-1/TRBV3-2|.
TGTGCCAACGGTCCTCTTTTTTACAGGGGGAGTAACTATGGCTACACCTTC
CANGPLFYRGSNYGYTF
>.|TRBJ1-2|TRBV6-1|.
TGTGCCAGCAGTGAAGCAGTCAGATTATATGGCTACACCTTC
CASSEAVRLYGYTF
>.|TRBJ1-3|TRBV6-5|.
TGTGCCAGCAGTCCAATGTCGGTTTCTGGAAACACCATATATTTT
CASSPMSVSGNTIYF
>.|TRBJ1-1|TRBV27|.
TGTGCCAGCAGTCCCCCGGGGAACACTGAAGCTTTCTTT
CASSPPGNTEAFF
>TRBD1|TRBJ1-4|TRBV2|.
TGTGCCACTCACAGGGGGGGAACTGAAAAACTGTTTTTT
CATHRGGTEKLFF
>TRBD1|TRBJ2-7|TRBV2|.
TGTGCCAGCAGTGAGTGGGGGTCAGGGGGCGAGCAGTACTTC
CASSEWGSGGEQYF
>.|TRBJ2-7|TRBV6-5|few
TGTGCCAGCAGTAATCGGGGTACCTACGAGCAGTACTTC
CASSNRGTYEQYF
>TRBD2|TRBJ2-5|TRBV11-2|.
TGTGCCAGCAGCCCCCGCGGCGGGGGGCGAGAGACCCAGTACTTC
CASSPRGGGRETQYF
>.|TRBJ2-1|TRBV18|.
TGTGCCAGCTCTTCCGGCCCTCTTCGGGTTGAGCAGTTCTTC
CASSSGPLRVEQFF
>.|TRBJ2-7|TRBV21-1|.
TGTGCCAGCAGCAAAGAATACAGGGCTCGGACTCACTCAAACGCGCAGTACTTC
CASSKEYRARTHSNAQYF
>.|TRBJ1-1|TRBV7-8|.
TGTGCCAGCAGCTTAACCCGAGGCACTGAAGCTTTCTTT
CASSLTRGTEAFF
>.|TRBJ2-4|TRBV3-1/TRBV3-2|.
TGTGCCAGCAGCCAAGAGCCGGTACGGGATGACATTCAGTACTTC
CASSQEPVRDDIQYF
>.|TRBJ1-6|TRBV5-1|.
TGCGCCAGCAGCTTGGGGGACCCGGGAGATTCACCCCTCCACTTT
CASSLGDPGDSPLHF
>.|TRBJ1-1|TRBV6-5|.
TGTGCCAGCAGTTCCCCTAGTCCCCGCACTGAAGCTTTCTTT
CASSSPSPRTEAFF
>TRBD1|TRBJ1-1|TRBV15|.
TGTGCCACCAGCAGGGCTCCGGGACAGGGTTGGCCTTTCTTT
CATSRAPGQGWPFF
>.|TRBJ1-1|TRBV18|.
TGTGCCAGCTCTTACAGCGGACCGAACACTGAAGCTTTCTTT
CASSYSGPNTEAFF
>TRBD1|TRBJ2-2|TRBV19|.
TGTGCCTTGGACAGGGACACCGGGGAGCTGTTTTTT
CALDRDTGELFF
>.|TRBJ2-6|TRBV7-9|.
TGTGCCAGCAGCTTAGCGGGCGGGAAGAACGTCCTGACTTTC
CASSLAGGKNVLTF
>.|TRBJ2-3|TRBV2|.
TGTGCCAGCATCCCCCGGGGGGCGCGTACAGATACGCAGTATTTT
CASIPRGARTDTQYF
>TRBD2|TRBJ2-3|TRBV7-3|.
TGTGCCAGCAGCCCAAGGGGACTAGCGGGGGGCCCCACAGATACGCAGTATTTT
CASSPRGLAGGPTDTQYF
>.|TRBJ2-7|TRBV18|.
TGTGCCAGCTCCTCGACTCACACCTACGAGCAGTACTTC
CASSSTHTYEQYF
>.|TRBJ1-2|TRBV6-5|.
TGTGCCAGCAGGGAGGACAGCCTCTATGGCTACACCTTC
CASREDSLYGYTF
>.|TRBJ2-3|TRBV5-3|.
TGTGCCAGAAGCTTGGCACAGGGAAGGGTCACAGATACGCAGTATTTT
CARSLAQGRVTDTQYF
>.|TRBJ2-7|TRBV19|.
TGTGCCAGTGCGGCTGGGGCATGGGGCGAGCAGTACTTC
CASAAGAWGEQYF
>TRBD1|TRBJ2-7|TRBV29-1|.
TGCAGCGTGAAGGGGGCAGTCTACGAGCAGTACTTC
CSVKGAVYEQYF
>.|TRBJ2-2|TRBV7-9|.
TGTGCCAGCAGCTTAAGGCCCCGGGGGAGCACCGGGGAGCTGTTTTTT
CASSLRPRGSTGELFF
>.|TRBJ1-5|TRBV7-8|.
TGTGCCAGCAGCTTAGCGCGCGATCAGCCCCAGCATTTT
CASSLARDQPQHF
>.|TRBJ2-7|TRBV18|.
TGTGCCAGCTCACTTACCCGGGACTCGAGCTCCTACGAGCAGTACTTC
CASSLTRDSSSYEQYF
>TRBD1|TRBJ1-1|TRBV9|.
TGTGCCAGCAGCCCAATCGAGACAGGGAGGAGCACTGAAGCTTTCTTT
CASSPIETGRSTEAFF
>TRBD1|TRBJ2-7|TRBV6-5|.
TGTGCCAGCAGTCGGCCAGGGGGCTTCGAGCAGTACTTC
CASSRPGGFEQYF
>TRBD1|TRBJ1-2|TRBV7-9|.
TGTGCCAGCATCCGGCCGGGACAGGGGGCGAATGGCTACACCTTC
CASIRPGQGANGYTF
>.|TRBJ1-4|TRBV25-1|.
TGTGCCAGCAGTGACCGGTTAACTAATGAAAAACTGTTTTTT
CASSDRLTNEKLFF
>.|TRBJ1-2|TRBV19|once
TGTGCCAGTACCTACGACGGGTTCTATGGCTACACCTTC
CASTYDGFYGYTF
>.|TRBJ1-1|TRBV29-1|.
TGCAGCGTCGACAGGTCGAACACTGAAGCTTTCTTT
CSVDRSNTEAFF
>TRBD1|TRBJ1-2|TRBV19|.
TGTGCCAGTAGGGAGACAGGGGGAAGCTATGGCTACACCTTC
CASRETGGSYGYTF
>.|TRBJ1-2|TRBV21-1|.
TGTGCCAGCAAGGAGGGACCCTTCCTCCATGGCCTCTTGAACTATGGCTACACCTTC
CASKEGPFLHGLLNYGYTF
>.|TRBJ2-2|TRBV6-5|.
TGTGCCAGCAGCTTGAGAGGGGAGCTGTTTTTT
CASSLRGELFF
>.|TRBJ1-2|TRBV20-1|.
TGCAGTGCCACTTCTAACTATGGCTACACCTTC
CSATSNYGYTF
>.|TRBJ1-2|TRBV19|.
TGTGCCAGTAGTATCGGCAGGGACTATGGCTACACCTTC
CASSIGRDYGYTF
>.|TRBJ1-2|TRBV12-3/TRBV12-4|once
TGTGCCAGCAGTTTCGATCCGGTCTATGGCTACACCTTC
CASSFDPVYGYTF
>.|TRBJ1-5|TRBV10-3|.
TGTGCCATCAGTGACGGGTCGTTTCAGCCCCAGCATTTT
CAISDGSFQPQHF
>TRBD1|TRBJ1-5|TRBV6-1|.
TGTGCCAGCAGTGAAGGACTGGGACAGGGGGCGGGTAGCAATCAGCCCCAGCATTTT
CASSEGLGQGAGSNQPQHF
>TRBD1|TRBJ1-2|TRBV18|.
TGTGCCAGCTCACCTACCTGGGGACAGGGTGTTGACTATGGCTACACCTTC
CASSPTWGQGVDYGYTF
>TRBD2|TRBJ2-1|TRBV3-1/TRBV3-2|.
TGTGCCAGCAGCCAAGTTGCGGGGGGGCGGGTCGAGCAGTTCTTC
CASSQVAGGRVEQFF
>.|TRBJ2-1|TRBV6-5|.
TGTGCCAGCAGCTGGACAGATGAGCAGTTCTTC
CASSWTDEQFF
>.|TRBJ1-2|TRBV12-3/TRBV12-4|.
TGTGCCAGCAGTTTAAGGCGGGCCTATGGCTACACCTTC
CASSLRRAYGYTF
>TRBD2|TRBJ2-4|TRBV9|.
TGTGCCAGCAGCGTAGGTCGGGGAGGGAACATTCAGTACTTC
CASSVGRGGNIQYF